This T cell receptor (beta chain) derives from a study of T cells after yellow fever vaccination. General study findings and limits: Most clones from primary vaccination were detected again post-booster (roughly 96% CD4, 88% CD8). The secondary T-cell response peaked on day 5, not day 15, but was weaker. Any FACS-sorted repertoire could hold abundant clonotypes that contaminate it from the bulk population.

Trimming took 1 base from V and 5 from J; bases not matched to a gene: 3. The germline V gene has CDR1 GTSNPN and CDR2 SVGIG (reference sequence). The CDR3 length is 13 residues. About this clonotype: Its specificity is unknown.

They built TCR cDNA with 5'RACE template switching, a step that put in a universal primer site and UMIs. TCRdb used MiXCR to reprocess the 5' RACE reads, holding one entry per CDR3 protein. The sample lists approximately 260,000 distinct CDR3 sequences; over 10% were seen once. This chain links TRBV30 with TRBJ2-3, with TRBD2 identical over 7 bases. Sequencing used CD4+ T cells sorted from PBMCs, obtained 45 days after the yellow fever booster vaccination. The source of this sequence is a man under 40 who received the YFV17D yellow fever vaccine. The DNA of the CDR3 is TGTGCCTGGAGTGGGACTAGTCTAGATACGCAGTATTTT. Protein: CAWSGTSLDTQYF.